This T cell receptor (beta chain) was recovered during a study of T cells after yellow fever vaccination. Study background: With SMART-Seq v4 Ultra Low Input, the fractions containing low cell numbers were prepared. The study's findings and limits: It was a weaker secondary response, yet one that peaked faster, at day 5 versus 15.

5'RACE template switching added a universal primer site and UMIs to TCR cDNA. TCRdb independently ran MiXCR on the 5' RACE reads; one entry per CDR3 protein. This sample yields about 580,000 distinct CDR3 sequences, of which about a sixth are seen a single time; 17% belongs to the top ten. In the case of this clonotype: The antigen is unknown.

Trimming removed 5 bases from V and 8 bases from J; junction bases left unmatched: 9. Germline CDR1 MDHEN, CDR2 SYDVKM. The CDR3 totals 15 residues. The source material was PBMCs, sampled 5 days after the first yellow fever vaccination. The chain has TRBV28 and TRBJ2-1; TRBD1 aligns across 10 bases. The source of this sequence is a man between 18 and 29 years old who received the YFV17D yellow fever vaccine. The CDR3 protein is CASSPRDRGSDEQFF. The CDR3 DNA reads as TGTGCCAGCAGTCCCCGGGACAGGGGCAGCGATGAGCAGTTCTTC.